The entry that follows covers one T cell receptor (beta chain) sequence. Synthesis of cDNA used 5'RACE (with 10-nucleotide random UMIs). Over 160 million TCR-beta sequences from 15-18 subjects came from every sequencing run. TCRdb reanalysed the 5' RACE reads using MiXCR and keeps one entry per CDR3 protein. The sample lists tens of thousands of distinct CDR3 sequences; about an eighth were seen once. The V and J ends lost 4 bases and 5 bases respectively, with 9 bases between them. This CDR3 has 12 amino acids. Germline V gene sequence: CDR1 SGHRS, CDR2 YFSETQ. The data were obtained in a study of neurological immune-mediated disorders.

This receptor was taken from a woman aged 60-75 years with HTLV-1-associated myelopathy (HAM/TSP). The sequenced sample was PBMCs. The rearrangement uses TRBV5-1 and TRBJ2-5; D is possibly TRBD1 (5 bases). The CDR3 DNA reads TGCGCCAGCAGCCTCCAGGGCGAGACCCAGTACTTC. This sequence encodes CASSLQGETQYF.